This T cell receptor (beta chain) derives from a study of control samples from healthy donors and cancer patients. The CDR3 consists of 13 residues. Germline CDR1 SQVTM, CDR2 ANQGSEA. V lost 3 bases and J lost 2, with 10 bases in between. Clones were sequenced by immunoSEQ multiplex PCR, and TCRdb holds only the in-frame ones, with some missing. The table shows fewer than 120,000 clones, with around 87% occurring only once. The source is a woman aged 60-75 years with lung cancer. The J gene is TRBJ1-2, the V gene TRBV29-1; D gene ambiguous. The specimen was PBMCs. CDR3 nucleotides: TGCAGCGTTGAGGGCAGAGAGAACTATGGCTACACCTTC. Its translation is CSVEGRENYGYTF.